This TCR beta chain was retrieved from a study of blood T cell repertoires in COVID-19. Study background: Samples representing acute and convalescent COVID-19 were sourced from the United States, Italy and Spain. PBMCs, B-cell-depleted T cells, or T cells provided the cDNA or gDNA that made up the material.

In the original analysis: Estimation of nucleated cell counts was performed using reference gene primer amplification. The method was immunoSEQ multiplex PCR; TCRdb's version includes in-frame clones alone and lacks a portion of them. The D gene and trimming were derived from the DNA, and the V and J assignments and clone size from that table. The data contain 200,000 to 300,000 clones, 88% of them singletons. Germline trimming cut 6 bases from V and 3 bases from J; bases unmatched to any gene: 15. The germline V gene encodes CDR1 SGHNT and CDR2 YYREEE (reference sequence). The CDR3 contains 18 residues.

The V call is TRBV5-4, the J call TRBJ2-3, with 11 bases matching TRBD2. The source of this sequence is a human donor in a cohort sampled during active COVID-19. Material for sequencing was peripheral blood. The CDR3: CASNPRGVAGGITDTQYF. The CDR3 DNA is TGTGCCAGCAACCCCCGGGGAGTAGCGGGAGGGATTACAGATACGCAGTATTTT.